This T cell receptor (beta chain) was identified during a study of blood T cell repertoires in COVID-19. Repertoires were generated with immunoSEQ multiplex PCR, while TCRdb's copy carries only in-frame clones and drops some. The sample holds some 97,000 clones; 85% to 90% are singletons and the top ten take roughly 4.7%. Germline V gives CDR1 SGHRS, CDR2 YFSETQ. Trimming shortened V by 2 bases and J by 3 bases, and 12 bases separated the two germline ends. This CDR3 is built from 15 residues. The specimen sequenced was peripheral blood. V is TRBV5-1 and J is TRBJ2-1; perhaps TRBD1 as D (6 bases). The sequence came from a human donor in a cohort sampled during active COVID-19. In DNA, the CDR3 is TGCGCCAGCAGCTTCTTACAGGGATTCTACAATGAGCAGTTCTTC. Protein: CASSFLQGFYNEQFF.